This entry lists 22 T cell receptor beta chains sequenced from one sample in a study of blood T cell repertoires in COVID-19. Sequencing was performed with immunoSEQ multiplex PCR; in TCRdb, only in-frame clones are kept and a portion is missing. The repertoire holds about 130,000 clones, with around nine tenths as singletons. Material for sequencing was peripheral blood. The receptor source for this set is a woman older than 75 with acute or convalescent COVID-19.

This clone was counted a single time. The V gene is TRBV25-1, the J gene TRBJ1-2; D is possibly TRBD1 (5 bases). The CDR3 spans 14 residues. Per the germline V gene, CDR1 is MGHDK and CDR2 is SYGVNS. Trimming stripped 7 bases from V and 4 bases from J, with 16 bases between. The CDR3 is CASTARVGVYGYTF. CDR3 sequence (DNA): TGTGCCAGCACCGCCCGCGTAGGGGTCTATGGCTACACCTTC.

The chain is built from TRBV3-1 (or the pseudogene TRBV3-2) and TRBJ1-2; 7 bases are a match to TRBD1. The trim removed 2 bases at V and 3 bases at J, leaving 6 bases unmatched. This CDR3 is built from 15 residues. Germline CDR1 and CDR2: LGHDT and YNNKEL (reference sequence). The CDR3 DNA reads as TGTGCCAGCAGCCAATGGAAGGGGGCTGACTATGGCTACACCTTC. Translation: CASSQWKGADYGYTF.

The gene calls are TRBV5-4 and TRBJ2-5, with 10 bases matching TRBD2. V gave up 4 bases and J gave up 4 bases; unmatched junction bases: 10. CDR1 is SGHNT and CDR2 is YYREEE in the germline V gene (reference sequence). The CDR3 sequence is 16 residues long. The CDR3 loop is CASSPTSGVTGETQYF. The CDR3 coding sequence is TGTGCCAGCAGCCCTACTAGCGGGGTTACAGGAGAGACCCAGTACTTC.

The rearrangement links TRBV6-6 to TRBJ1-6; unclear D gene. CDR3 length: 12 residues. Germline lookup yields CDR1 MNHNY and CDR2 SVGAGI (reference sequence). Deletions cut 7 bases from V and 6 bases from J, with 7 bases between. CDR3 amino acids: CASMEINSPLHF. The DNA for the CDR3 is TGTGCCAGCATGGAGATTAATTCACCCCTCCACTTT.

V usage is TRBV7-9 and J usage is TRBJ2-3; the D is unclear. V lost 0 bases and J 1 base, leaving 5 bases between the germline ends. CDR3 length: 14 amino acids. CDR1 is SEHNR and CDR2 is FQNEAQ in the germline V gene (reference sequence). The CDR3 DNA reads TGTGCCAGCAGCTTAGCGAGCGGCACAGATACGCAGTATTTT. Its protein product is CASSLASGTDTQYF.

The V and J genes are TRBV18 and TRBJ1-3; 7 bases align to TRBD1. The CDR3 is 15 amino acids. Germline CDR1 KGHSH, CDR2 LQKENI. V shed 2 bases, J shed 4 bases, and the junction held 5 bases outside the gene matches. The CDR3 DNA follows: TGTGCCAGCTCACCATTAGGGGGCGAAGGAAACACCATATATTTT. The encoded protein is CASSPLGGEGNTIYF.

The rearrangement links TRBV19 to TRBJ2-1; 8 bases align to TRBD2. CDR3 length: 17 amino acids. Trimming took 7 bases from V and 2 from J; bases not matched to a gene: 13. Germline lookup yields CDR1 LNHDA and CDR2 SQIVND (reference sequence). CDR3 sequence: CASTPGIFGRAYNEQFF. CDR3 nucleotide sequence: TGTGCCAGTACCCCCGGGATTTTCGGGAGGGCCTACAATGAGCAGTTCTTC.

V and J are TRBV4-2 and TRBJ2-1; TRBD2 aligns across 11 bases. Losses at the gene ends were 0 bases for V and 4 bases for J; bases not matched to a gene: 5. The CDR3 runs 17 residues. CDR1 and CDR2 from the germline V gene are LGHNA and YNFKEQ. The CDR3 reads CASSQEARTSGYNEQFF. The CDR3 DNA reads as TGTGCCAGCAGCCAAGAAGCACGGACTAGCGGGTACAATGAGCAGTTCTTC.

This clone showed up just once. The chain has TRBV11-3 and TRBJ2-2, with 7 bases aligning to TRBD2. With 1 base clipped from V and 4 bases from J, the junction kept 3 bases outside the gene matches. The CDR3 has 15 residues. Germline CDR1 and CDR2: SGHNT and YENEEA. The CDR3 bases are TGTGCCAGCAGCTTAGGCGGGGGTAGCACCGGGGAGCTGTTTTTT. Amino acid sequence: CASSLGGGSTGELFF.

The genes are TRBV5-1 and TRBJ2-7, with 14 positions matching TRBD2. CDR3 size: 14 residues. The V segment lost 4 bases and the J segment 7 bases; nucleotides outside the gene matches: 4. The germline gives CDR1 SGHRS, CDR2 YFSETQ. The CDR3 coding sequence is TGCGCCAGCAGCAAGACTAGCGGGAGGGGAGAGCAGTACTTC. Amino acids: CASSKTSGRGEQYF.

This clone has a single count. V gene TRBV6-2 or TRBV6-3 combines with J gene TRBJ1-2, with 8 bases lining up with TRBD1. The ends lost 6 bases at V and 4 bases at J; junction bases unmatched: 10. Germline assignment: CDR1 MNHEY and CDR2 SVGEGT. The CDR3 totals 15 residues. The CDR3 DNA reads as TGTGCCAGCAGCAGCCCCCCGGGACAGGCCTATGGCTACACCTTC. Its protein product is CASSSPPGQAYGYTF.

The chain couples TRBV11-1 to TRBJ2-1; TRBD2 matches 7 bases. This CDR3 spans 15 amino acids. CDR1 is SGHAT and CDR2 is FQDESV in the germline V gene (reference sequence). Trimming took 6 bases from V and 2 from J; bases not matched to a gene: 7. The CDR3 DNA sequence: TGTGCCAGCAGTTCCGGACTAGAACCCTACAATGAGCAGTTCTTC. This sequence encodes CASSSGLEPYNEQFF.

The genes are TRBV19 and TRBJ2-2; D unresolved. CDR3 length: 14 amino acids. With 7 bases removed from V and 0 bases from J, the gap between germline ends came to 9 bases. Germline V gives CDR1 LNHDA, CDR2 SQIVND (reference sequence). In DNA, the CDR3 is TGTGCCAGTAAAGCACTAACGAACACCGGGGAGCTGTTTTTT. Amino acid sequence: CASKALTNTGELFF.

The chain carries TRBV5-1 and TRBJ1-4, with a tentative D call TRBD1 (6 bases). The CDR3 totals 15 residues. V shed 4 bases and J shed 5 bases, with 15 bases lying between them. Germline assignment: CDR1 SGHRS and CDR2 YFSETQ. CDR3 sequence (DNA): TGCGCCAGCAGCACGTCAGGGGTCCACAATGAAAAACTGTTTTTT. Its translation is CASSTSGVHNEKLFF.

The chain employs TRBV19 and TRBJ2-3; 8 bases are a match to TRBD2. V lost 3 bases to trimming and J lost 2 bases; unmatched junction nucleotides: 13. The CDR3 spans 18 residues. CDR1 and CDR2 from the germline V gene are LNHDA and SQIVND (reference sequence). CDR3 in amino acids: CASSMGLSGGPTTDTQYF. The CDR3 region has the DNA TGTGCCAGTAGTATGGGTCTCAGCGGGGGACCCACCACAGATACGCAGTATTTT.

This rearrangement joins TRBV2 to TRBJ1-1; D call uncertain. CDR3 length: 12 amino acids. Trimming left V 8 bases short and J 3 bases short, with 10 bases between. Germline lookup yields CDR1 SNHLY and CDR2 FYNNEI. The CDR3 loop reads CASSLIDTEAFF. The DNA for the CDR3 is TGTGCCAGCTCTCTAATTGACACTGAAGCTTTCTTT.

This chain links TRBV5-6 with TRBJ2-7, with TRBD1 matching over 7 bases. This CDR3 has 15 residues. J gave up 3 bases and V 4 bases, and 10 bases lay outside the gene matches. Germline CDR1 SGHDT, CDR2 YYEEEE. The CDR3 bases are TGTGCCAGCAGCCCTGGGACAGCAGCATTCTACGAGCAGTACTTC. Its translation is CASSPGTAAFYEQYF.

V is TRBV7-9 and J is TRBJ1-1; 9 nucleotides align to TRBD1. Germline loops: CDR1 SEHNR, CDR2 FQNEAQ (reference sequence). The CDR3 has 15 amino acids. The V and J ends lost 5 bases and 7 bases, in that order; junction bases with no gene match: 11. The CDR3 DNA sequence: TGTGCCAGCAGCACCCCTGACAGGGGGATGGATGAAGCTTTCTTT. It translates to CASSTPDRGMDEAFF.

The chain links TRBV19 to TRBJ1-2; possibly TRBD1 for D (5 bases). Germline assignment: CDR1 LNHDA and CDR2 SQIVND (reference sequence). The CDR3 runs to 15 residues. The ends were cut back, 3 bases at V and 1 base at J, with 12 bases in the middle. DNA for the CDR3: TGTGCCAGTAGTATCCCGCAGGGAAGTAACTATGGCTACACCTTC. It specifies CASSIPQGSNYGYTF.

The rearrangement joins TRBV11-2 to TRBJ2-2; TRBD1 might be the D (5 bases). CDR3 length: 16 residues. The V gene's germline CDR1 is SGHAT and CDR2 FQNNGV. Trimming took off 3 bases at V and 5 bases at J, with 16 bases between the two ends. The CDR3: CASSLGAGFGTGELFF. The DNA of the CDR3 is TGTGCCAGCAGCTTGGGCGCAGGGTTTGGGACCGGGGAGCTGTTTTTT.

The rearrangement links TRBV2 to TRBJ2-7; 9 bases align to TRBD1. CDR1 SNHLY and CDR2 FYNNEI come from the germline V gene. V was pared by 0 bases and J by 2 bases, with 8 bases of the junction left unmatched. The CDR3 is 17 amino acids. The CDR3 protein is CASSEALGQGRTYEQYF. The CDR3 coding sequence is TGTGCCAGCAGTGAAGCCCTCGGACAGGGGAGGACCTACGAGCAGTACTTC.

This chain's CDR3 is CASSESPKTAFYGYTF. CDR3 bases: TGTGCCAGCAGTGAGTCCCCAAAGACAGCCTTCTATGGCTACACCTTC. The chain has TRBV2 and TRBJ1-2; D is possibly TRBD1 (5 bases). V lost 3 bases and J 4 bases, leaving 18 bases between the germline ends. Germline CDR1 SNHLY, CDR2 FYNNEI. The CDR3 covers 16 residues.